This T cell receptor beta chain derives from a study of CD8+CD57+ T cells in acquired aplastic anemia. Turning to the study itself: DNA recovered from sorted CD4+ and CD8+ cells had a mean of about 3.5 ug.

Genomic DNA constituted the template upon which TCR beta VDJ and CDR3 profiling was performed. TCRdb called the reads again in MiXCR, with one record for every CDR3 protein. The table includes around 430,000 distinct CDR3 sequences, more than 25% detected once. From germline, CDR1 is SEHNR and CDR2 FQNEAQ (reference sequence). The CDR3 is 14 amino acids. Trimming removed 5 bases from V and 3 bases from J, with 10 bases in between. The patients chosen for sequencing had shown expansion of CD8+CD57+ cells (detected by flow cytometry). Every patient was diagnosed with severe acquired aplastic anemia. In this sample, this clonotype turned up many times. The antigen is not known. Findings and caveats of the study: A set of twenty-nine CD8+ CDR3 sequences was shared between patients and controls, and these sequences appeared highly expressed in patients. Patients versus controls showed no significant CD8+ Simpson's diversity difference.

Sequenced input: sorted CD4+, CD8+, or CD8+CD57+ T cells (not recorded which) from PBMCs. The sequence derives from a human donor with aplastic anemia. V gene TRBV7-9 combines with J gene TRBJ2-2, with D possibly called TRBD1 or TRBD2 (5 bases each). DNA of the CDR3: TGTGCCAGCAGCGCCGGGACCTACACCGGGGAGCTGTTTTTT. The encoded protein is CASSAGTYTGELFF.